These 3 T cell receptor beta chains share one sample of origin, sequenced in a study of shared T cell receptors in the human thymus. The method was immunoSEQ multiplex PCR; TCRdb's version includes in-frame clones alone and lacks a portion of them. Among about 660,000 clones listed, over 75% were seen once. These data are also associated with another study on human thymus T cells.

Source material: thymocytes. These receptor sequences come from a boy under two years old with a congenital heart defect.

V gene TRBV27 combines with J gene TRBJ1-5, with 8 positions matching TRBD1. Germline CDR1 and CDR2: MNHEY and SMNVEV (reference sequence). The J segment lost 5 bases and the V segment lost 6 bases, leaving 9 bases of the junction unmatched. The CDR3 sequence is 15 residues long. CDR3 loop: CASSPRAGGHQPQHF. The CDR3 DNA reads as TGTGCCAGCAGCCCGAGGGCAGGGGGCCATCAGCCCCAGCATTTT.

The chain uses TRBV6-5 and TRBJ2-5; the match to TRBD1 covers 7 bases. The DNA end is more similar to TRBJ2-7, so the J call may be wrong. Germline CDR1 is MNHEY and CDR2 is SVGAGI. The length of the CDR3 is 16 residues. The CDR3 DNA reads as TGTGCCAGCAGTTACGGGCCCGGGACAGATACCTACGAGCAGTACTTC. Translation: CASSYGPGTDTYEQYF.

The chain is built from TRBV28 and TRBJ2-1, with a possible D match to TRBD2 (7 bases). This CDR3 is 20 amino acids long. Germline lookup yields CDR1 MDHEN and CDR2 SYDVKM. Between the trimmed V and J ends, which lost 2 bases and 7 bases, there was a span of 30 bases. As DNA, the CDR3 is TGTGCCAGCAGTTTAGGGGGGGCCTACCGGGAGGCGGGGGCAGAGAATGAGCAGTTCTTC. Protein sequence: CASSLGGAYREAGAENEQFF.